This paragraph covers one T cell receptor (beta chain) sequence. Its target is unknown. The sample belongs to a study of cytomegalovirus exposure and HLA in healthy donors. Study-level points and caveats: In a later analysis, TCR beta V- and J-gene trimming was associated with a missense DCLRE1C variant. It emerged from a later analysis that several of the most significant clusters appeared to be linked to common viral pathogens. Analyses of presence/absence relied on an assumption of roughly uniform sequencing depth across donors. It is likely that the observed cluster of highly shared sequence variants was a sequencing artifact.

The CDR3 covers 16 residues. Trimming removed 5 bases from V and 7 bases from J; junction bases left unmatched: 10. Germline V lookup: CDR1 LNHDA, CDR2 SQIVND (reference sequence). 60 Vbeta and 13 Jbeta primers were used in PCR. Sequencing used immunoSEQ multiplex PCR; TCRdb keeps in-frame clones, though not all of them. In the table there are some 190,000 clones, about 80% of which are singletons. This TCR was recovered from a woman aged 40 to 50 in good health and CMV-seronegative. The gene calls are TRBV19 and TRBJ2-1; 11 bases line up with TRBD2. The sample taken for sequencing was PBMCs. The CDR3 protein is CASSGLAGGPQNEQFF. The CDR3 region has the DNA TGTGCCAGTAGTGGATTAGCGGGAGGGCCGCAGAATGAGCAGTTCTTC.